This entry features one T cell receptor beta chain sequence. Antigen: not known. This entry comes from a study of tumor and adjacent non-tumor tissue in lung cancer. About the study: Aged roughly 30 to 76 years, patients included more than nine men and about five women with stage I to III disease.

No cell sorting was done before RNA was extracted from the tissue. This CDR3 has 13 amino acids. Between the trimmed V and J ends, which lost 1 base and 4 bases, there was a span of 8 bases. Whole-study results and caveats: Significantly higher TCR diversity was found in tumor than normal lung.

A modified ARM-PCR protocol with three rounds of nested PCR amplified TCRbeta. TCRdb used MiXCR to reprocess the multiplex PCR reads, holding one entry per CDR3 protein. This sample has about 85,000 distinct CDR3 sequences, with around 65% found just once. The chain recombines TRBV12-3 or TRBV12-4 with TRBJ2-7; D not resolved. Material: lung tumor tissue. This clonotype originated in a man between 70 and 80 years old with non-small cell lung cancer. Here the CDR3 reads CASSLVGWYEQYF. The CDR3 bases are TGTGCCAGCAGTTTAGTAGGATGGTACGAGCAGTACTTC.